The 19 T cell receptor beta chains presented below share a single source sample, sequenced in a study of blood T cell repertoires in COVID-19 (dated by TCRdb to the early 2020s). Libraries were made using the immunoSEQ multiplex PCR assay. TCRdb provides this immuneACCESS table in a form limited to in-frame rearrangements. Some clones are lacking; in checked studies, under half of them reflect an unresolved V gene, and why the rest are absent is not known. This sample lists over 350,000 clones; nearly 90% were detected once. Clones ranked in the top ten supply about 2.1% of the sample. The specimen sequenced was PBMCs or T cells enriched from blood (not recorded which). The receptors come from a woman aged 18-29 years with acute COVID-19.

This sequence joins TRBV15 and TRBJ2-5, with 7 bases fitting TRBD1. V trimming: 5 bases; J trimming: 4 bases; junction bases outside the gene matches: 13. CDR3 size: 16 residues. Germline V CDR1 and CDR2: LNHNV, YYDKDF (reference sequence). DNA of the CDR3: TGTGCCACCAGCCGTGACGAACAGGGGATGCGAGAGACCCAGTACTTC. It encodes CATSRDEQGMRETQYF.

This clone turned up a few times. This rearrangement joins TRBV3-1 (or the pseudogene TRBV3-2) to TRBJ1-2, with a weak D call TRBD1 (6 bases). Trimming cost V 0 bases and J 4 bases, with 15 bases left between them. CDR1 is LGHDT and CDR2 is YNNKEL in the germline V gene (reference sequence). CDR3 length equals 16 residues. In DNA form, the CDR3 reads TGTGCCAGCAGCCAAGAGCCGGGACACGGAGTCTATGGCTACACCTTC. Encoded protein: CASSQEPGHGVYGYTF.

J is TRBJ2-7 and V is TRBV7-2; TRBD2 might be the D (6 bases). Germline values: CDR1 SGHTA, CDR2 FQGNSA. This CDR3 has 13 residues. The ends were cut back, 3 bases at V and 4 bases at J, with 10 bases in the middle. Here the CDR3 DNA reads TGTGCCAGCAGCTTCCAGGGAGGTTACGAGCAGTACTTC. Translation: CASSFQGGYEQYF.

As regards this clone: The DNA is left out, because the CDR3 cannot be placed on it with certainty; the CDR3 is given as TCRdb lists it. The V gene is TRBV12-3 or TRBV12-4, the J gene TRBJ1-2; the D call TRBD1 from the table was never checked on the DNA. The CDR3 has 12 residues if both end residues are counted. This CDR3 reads CASSFLAGGYTF.

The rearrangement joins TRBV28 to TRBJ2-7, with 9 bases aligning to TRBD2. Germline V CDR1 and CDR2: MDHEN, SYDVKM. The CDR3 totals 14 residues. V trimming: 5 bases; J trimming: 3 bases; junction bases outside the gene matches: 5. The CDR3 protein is CASSLTSGHYEQYF. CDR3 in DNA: TGTGCCAGCAGTCTTACTAGCGGGCACTACGAGCAGTACTTC.

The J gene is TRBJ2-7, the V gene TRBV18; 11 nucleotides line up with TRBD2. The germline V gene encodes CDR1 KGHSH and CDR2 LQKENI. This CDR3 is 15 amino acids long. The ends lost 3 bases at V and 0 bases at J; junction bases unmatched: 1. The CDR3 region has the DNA TGTGCCAGCTCACCGGGACTAGCGGTCTCCTACGAGCAGTACTTC. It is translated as CASSPGLAVSYEQYF.

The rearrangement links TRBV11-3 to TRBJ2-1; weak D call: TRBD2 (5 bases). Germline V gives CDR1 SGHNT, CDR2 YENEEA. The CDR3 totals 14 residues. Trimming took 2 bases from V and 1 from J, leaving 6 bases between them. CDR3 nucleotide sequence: TGTGCCAGCAGCTTACGGGATTCCTACAATGAGCAGTTCTTC. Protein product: CASSLRDSYNEQFF.

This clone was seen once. The CDR3: CASSSRQGAPREQFF. CDR3 in DNA: TGCGCCAGCAGCTCGCGACAGGGGGCGCCGCGAGAGCAGTTCTTC. The rearrangement joins TRBV5-1 to TRBJ2-1; TRBD1 aligns across 10 bases. V was pared by 3 bases and J by 10 bases, with 10 bases of the junction left unmatched. This CDR3 is built from 15 residues. Germline V gene lookup returns CDR1 SGHRS and CDR2 YFSETQ.

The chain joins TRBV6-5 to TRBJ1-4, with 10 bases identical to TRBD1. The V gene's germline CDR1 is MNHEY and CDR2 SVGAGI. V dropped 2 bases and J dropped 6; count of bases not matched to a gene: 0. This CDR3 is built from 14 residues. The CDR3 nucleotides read TGTGCCAGCAGTTACGGACAGGGGGATGAAAAACTGTTTTTT. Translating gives CASSYGQGDEKLFF.

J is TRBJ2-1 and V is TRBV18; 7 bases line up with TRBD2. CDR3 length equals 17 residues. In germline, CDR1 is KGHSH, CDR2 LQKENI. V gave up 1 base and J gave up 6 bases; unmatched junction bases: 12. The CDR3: CASSPRETSLGLNEQFF. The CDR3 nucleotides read TGTGCCAGCTCACCACGTGAGACTAGCTTGGGTCTCAATGAGCAGTTCTTC. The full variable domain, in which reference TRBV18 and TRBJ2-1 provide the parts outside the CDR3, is NAGVMQNPRHLVRRRGQEARLRCSPMKGHSHVYWYRQLPEEGLKFMVYLQKENIIDESGMPKERFSAEFPKEGPSILRIQQVVRGDSAAYFCASSPRETSLGLNEQFFGPGTRLTVL.

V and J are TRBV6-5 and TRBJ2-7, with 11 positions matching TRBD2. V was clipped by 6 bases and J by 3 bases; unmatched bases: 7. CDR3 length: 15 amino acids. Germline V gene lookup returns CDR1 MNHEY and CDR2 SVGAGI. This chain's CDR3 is CASSSGLAESYEQYF. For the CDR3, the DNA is TGTGCCAGCAGCTCGGGACTAGCGGAAAGCTACGAGCAGTACTTC.

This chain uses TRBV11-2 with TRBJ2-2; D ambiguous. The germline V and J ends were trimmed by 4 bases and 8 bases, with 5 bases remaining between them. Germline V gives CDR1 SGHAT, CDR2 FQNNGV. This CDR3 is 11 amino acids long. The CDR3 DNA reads TGTGCCAGCAGCTCCCAGGGGGAGCTGTTTTTT. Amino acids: CASSSQGELFF. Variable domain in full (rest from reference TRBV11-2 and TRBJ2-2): EAGVAQSPRYKIIEKRQSVAFWCNPISGHATLYWYQQILGQGPKLLIQFQNNGVVDDSQLPKDRFSAERLKGVDSTLKIQPAKLEDSAVYLCASSSQGELFFGEGSRLTVL.

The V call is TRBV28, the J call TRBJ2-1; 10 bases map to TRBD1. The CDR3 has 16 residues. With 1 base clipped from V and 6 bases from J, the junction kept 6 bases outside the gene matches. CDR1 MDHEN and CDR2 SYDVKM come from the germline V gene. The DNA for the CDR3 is TGTGCCAGCAGTTTATCCCGGGACAGGGGTGGCAATGAGCAGTTCTTC. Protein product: CASSLSRDRGGNEQFF.

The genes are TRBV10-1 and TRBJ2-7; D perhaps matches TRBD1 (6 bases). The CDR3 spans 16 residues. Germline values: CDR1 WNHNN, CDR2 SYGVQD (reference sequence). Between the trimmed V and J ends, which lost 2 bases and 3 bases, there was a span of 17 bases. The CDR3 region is CASSEGRGKVGYEQYF. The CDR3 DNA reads TGCGCCAGCAGTGAGGGCAGGGGAAAAGTTGGCTACGAGCAGTACTTC.

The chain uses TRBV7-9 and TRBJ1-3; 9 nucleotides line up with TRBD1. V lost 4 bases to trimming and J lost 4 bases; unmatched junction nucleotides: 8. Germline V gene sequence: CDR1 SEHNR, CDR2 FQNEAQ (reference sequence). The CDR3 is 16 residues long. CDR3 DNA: TGTGCCAGCAGCTCAAACAGGGGGCGGAAGGGAAACACCATATATTTT. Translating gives CASSSNRGRKGNTIYF.

The CDR3 region is CASTEGGGKKLFF. CDR3 bases: TGTGCCAGCACGGAGGGGGGGGGTAAAAAACTGTTTTTT. V is TRBV12-3 or TRBV12-4 and J is TRBJ1-4; possible D gene TRBD1, 6 bases. The CDR3 has 13 residues. V was clipped by 7 bases and J by 9 bases, with 15 bases between them.

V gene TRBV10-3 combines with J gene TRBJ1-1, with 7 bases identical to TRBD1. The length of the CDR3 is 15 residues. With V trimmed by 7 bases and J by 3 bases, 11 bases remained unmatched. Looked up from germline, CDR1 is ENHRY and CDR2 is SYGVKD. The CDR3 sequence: CAIKRISGGDTEAFF. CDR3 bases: TGTGCCATCAAAAGGATTTCAGGGGGAGACACTGAAGCTTTCTTT.

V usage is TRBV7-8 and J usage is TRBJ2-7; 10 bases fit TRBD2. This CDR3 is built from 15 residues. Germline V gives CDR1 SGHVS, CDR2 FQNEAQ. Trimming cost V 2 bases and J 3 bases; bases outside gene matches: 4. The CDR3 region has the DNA TGTGCCAGCAGCTTACTCCTAGCGGGAGTCTACGAGCAGTACTTC. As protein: CASSLLLAGVYEQYF.

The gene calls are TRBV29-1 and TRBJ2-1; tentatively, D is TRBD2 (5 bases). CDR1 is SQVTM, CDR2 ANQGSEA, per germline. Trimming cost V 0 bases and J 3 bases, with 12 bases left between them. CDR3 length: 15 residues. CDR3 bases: TGCAGCGTTGAAGATCCCCTAGCAGTCTACAATGAGCAGTTCTTC. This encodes CSVEDPLAVYNEQFF.